This T cell receptor (beta chain) was identified during a study of blood T cell repertoires in COVID-19. Germline values: CDR1 DFQATT, CDR2 SNEGSKA (reference sequence). The CDR3 is 11 residues long. The V end lost 5 bases, the J end lost 6 bases, and 8 bases lay between the germline ends. As to this clone: This sample also contains other DNA sequences that code for the same CDR3.

Source study methods: Researchers report that nucleated cell counts were estimated from reference gene primer amplification. The protocol was immunoSEQ multiplex PCR, while the TCRdb copy is restricted to in-frame clones and leaves out a portion. Clone size and the V and J calls come from that table; the DNA yielded D and trimming. The profile shows about 270,000 clones, 80% to 90% of them singletons. Seattle patient enrollment occurred during active infection, with longitudinal follow-up thereafter. The chain links TRBV20-1 to TRBJ2-1; D may be TRBD2 (5 bases). Sequencing input: peripheral blood. This TCR came from a woman aged 70-85 years with COVID-19, enrolled during active disease. The CDR3: CSAGRGNEQFF. The DNA of the CDR3 is TGCAGTGCTGGACGGGGCAATGAGCAGTTCTTC.